A selection of T cell receptor beta chains follows, all from one sample in a study of T cell responses to AZD1222 COVID-19 vaccine. The method was immunoSEQ multiplex PCR; TCRdb's version includes in-frame clones alone and lacks a portion of them. The table records more than 250,000 clones, just over 90% of them present only once. The sample consisted of peripheral blood, taken on day 0 of AZD1222 vaccination. The source of these receptors is an adult in good health. CDR3s include the opening cysteine and the closing phenylalanine or tryptophan. The order of the fields is D gene, J gene, V gene, clone size, CDR3 DNA, CDR3 protein. The D gene is left open where the match is weak. Clone size is not always given. Where it is, it says once, few, many or a class for expanded clones.

d_gene: -
j_gene: TRBJ2-1
v_gene: TRBV29-1
abundance: -
CDR3nt: TGCAGCGTTGCGGTGACTAGCTCCTACAATGAGCAGTTCTTC
CDR3aa: CSVAVTSSYNEQFF

d_gene: TRBD1
j_gene: TRBJ1-4
v_gene: TRBV7-2
abundance: -
CDR3nt: TGTGCCAGCAGCGCCGGGACAGGGGGCTGGGAAAAACTGTTTTTT
CDR3aa: CASSAGTGGWEKLFF

d_gene: -
j_gene: TRBJ2-1
v_gene: TRBV14
abundance: -
CDR3nt: TGTGCCAGCAGCCCCGGGCGCTACAATGAGCAGTTCTTC
CDR3aa: CASSPGRYNEQFF

d_gene: -
j_gene: TRBJ1-2
v_gene: TRBV28
abundance: -
CDR3nt: TGTGCCAGCAGGCAGGGGAACTATGGCTACACCTTC
CDR3aa: CASRQGNYGYTF

d_gene: -
j_gene: TRBJ2-3
v_gene: TRBV15
abundance: -
CDR3nt: TGTGCCACCAGCAGAGATCCGAAGGGAGGTACGCAGTATTTT
CDR3aa: CATSRDPKGGTQYF

d_gene: -
j_gene: TRBJ2-5
v_gene: TRBV7-6
abundance: -
CDR3nt: TGTGCCAGCAGCACAACCCCGGACAGGAGGGCGGGAGAGACCCAGTACTTC
CDR3aa: CASSTTPDRRAGETQYF

d_gene: -
j_gene: TRBJ2-7
v_gene: TRBV2
abundance: few
CDR3nt: TGTGCCAGCAGTGAGGTCGTCTCCTACGAGCAGTACTTC
CDR3aa: CASSEVVSYEQYF

d_gene: TRBD1
j_gene: TRBJ1-2
v_gene: TRBV3-1/TRBV3-2
abundance: -
CDR3nt: TGTGCCAGCAGCCCCGGGACAGGGGATCTCCCTGGCTACACCTTC
CDR3aa: CASSPGTGDLPGYTF

d_gene: TRBD2
j_gene: TRBJ2-2
v_gene: TRBV3-1/TRBV3-2
abundance: -
CDR3nt: TGTGCCAGCAGCCCGAGGGAGGGGACCGGGGAGCTGTTTTTT
CDR3aa: CASSPREGTGELFF

d_gene: -
j_gene: TRBJ2-1
v_gene: TRBV7-9
abundance: -
CDR3nt: TGTGCCAGCAGCTTATCCGGATACAATGAGCAGTTCTTC
CDR3aa: CASSLSGYNEQFF

d_gene: -
j_gene: TRBJ1-4
v_gene: TRBV19
abundance: -
CDR3nt: TGTGCCAGCAGTAGTGTCAGGGGATCGAAACTGTTTTTT
CDR3aa: CASSSVRGSKLFF

d_gene: TRBD2
j_gene: TRBJ2-1
v_gene: TRBV5-4
abundance: -
CDR3nt: TGTGCCAGCAGCTTGGCCGGAGCGGGAGGATACAATGAGCAGTTCTTC
CDR3aa: CASSLAGAGGYNEQFF

d_gene: -
j_gene: TRBJ2-1
v_gene: TRBV4-2
abundance: -
CDR3nt: TGTGCCAGCAGCCAAGACACTGCTTTATACAATGAGCAGTTCTTC
CDR3aa: CASSQDTALYNEQFF

d_gene: -
j_gene: TRBJ2-1
v_gene: TRBV5-1
abundance: -
CDR3nt: TGCGCCAGCAGCCGGGACATATGGGATGAGCAGTTCTTC
CDR3aa: CASSRDIWDEQFF

d_gene: -
j_gene: TRBJ2-5
v_gene: TRBV2
abundance: -
CDR3nt: TGTGCCACCAAAGCTGAAGAGACCCAGTACTTC
CDR3aa: CATKAEETQYF

d_gene: TRBD2
j_gene: TRBJ2-2
v_gene: TRBV19
abundance: -
CDR3nt: TGTGCCAGTTCTAGCGGGAGGTGGGACACCGGGGAGCTGTTTTTT
CDR3aa: CASSSGRWDTGELFF

d_gene: TRBD1
j_gene: TRBJ1-2
v_gene: TRBV28
abundance: -
CDR3nt: TGTGCCAGCAGTTTATGGAGGACAGGGACCAATGGCTACACCTTC
CDR3aa: CASSLWRTGTNGYTF

d_gene: -
j_gene: TRBJ2-3
v_gene: TRBV5-1
abundance: -
CDR3nt: TGCGCCAGCAGCTTGGAGATCGGAGGAGATACGCAGTATTTT
CDR3aa: CASSLEIGGDTQYF

d_gene: -
j_gene: TRBJ1-4
v_gene: TRBV5-1
abundance: -
CDR3nt: TGCGCCAGCAGCTCACAGGGTCCCCCTAATGAAAAACTGTTTTTT
CDR3aa: CASSSQGPPNEKLFF

d_gene: -
j_gene: TRBJ2-3
v_gene: TRBV7-2
abundance: -
CDR3nt: TGTGCCAGCAGCCAGGACCCTCTCCCCACAGATACGCAGTATTTT
CDR3aa: CASSQDPLPTDTQYF

d_gene: -
j_gene: TRBJ2-7
v_gene: TRBV11-1
abundance: -
CDR3nt: TGTGCCAGCAGCTTAGCGCATGGGACCTCCTACGAGCAGTACTTC
CDR3aa: CASSLAHGTSYEQYF

d_gene: TRBD1
j_gene: TRBJ1-1
v_gene: TRBV19
abundance: -
CDR3nt: TGTGCCAGTAAGTCCCGGCCCCAGGGGGCGGATGAAGCTTTCTTT
CDR3aa: CASKSRPQGADEAFF

d_gene: -
j_gene: TRBJ2-7
v_gene: TRBV6-2/TRBV6-3
abundance: -
CDR3nt: TGTGCCAGCAGTCAAGGACGAGGCAGACTTACTCGGGAGCAGTACTTC
CDR3aa: CASSQGRGRLTREQYF

d_gene: -
j_gene: TRBJ2-2
v_gene: TRBV7-9
abundance: -
CDR3nt: TGTGCCAGCAGCCCCGGGAACCACAACACCGGGGAGCTGTTTTTT
CDR3aa: CASSPGNHNTGELFF

d_gene: -
j_gene: TRBJ1-2
v_gene: TRBV25-1
abundance: -
CDR3nt: TGTGCCAGCAGTCCAAGGGGTCAGCCAGCTAACTATGGCTACACCTTC
CDR3aa: CASSPRGQPANYGYTF

d_gene: TRBD1
j_gene: TRBJ1-4
v_gene: TRBV5-4
abundance: -
CDR3nt: TGTGCCAGCAGCTTAGGTCCAGGGGGTGATGAAAAACTGTTTTTT
CDR3aa: CASSLGPGGDEKLFF

d_gene: TRBD2
j_gene: TRBJ2-1
v_gene: TRBV6-5
abundance: -
CDR3nt: TGTGCCAGCAGTTACGGCGGGAGGGGGAACAATGAGCAGTTCTTC
CDR3aa: CASSYGGRGNNEQFF

d_gene: -
j_gene: TRBJ1-4
v_gene: TRBV7-2
abundance: -
CDR3nt: TGTGCCAGCAGCTCCTCCTACAGTGAAAAACTGTTTTTT
CDR3aa: CASSSSYSEKLFF

d_gene: -
j_gene: TRBJ2-7
v_gene: TRBV7-9
abundance: once
CDR3nt: TGTGCCAGCAGCCCAACCTCCTACGAGCAGTACTTC
CDR3aa: CASSPTSYEQYF

d_gene: -
j_gene: TRBJ2-2
v_gene: TRBV29-1
abundance: -
CDR3nt: TGCAGCGTCTCTGGGACATGGGATGGAGCGGACACCGGGGAGCTGTTTTTT
CDR3aa: CSVSGTWDGADTGELFF

d_gene: -
j_gene: TRBJ2-7
v_gene: TRBV11-2
abundance: -
CDR3nt: TGTGCCAGCAGCTTGGACAACTACGAGCAGTACTTC
CDR3aa: CASSLDNYEQYF

d_gene: -
j_gene: TRBJ1-2
v_gene: TRBV15
abundance: -
CDR3nt: TGTGCCACCCAGAGGAGGGCAGGTGGCTACACCTTC
CDR3aa: CATQRRAGGYTF

d_gene: -
j_gene: TRBJ1-6
v_gene: TRBV6-5
abundance: -
CDR3nt: TGTGCCACAGCTCGGGAGAATTCACCCCTCCACTTT
CDR3aa: CATARENSPLHF

d_gene: -
j_gene: TRBJ1-5
v_gene: TRBV6-5
abundance: -
CDR3nt: TGTGCCAGCGGCGGTCCGAGCAATCAGCCCCAGCATTTT
CDR3aa: CASGGPSNQPQHF

d_gene: -
j_gene: TRBJ1-2
v_gene: TRBV4-1
abundance: -
CDR3nt: TGCGCCAGCAGCCAAGTGGGTTTTGGCTACACCTTC
CDR3aa: CASSQVGFGYTF